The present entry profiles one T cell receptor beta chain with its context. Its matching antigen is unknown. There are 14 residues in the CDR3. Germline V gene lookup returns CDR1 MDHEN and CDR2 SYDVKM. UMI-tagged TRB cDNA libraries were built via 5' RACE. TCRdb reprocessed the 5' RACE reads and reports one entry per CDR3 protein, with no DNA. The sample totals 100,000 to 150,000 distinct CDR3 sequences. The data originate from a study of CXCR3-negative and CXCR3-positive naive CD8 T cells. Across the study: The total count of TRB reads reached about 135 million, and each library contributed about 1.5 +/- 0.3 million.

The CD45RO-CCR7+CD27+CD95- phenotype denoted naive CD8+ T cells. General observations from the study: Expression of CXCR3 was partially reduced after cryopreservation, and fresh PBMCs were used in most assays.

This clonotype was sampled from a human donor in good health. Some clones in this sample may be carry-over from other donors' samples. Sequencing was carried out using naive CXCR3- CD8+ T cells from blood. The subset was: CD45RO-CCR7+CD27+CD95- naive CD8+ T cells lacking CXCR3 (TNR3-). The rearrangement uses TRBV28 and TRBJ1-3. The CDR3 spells CASRQHGSGNTIYF.